These 31 T cell receptor beta chains originate from one sample sequenced in a study of blood T cell repertoires in COVID-19 (dated by TCRdb to 2020 to 2021). To prepare the library, the immunoSEQ multiplex PCR assay was applied. Entries here come from immuneACCESS through TCRdb and include only in-frame sequences with V and J called. Some clones fail to appear in such tables; in the studies checked, an unresolved V gene covers under half of the shortfall, and the cause of the remainder is unknown. The sample contains about 130,000 clones, approximately 80% of them found a single time. The top ten clones comprise 5.5% to 7% of the sample. The sequencing input was PBMCs or T cells enriched from blood (not recorded which). The receptors were sampled from a woman between 50 and 59 years old who had recovered from COVID-19.

This chain connects TRBV5-1 to TRBJ1-6; TRBD1 agrees at 7 bases. With 0 bases clipped from V and 10 bases from J, the junction kept 4 bases outside the gene matches. The germline CDR1 and CDR2 sequences are SGHRS and YFSETQ. The CDR3 totals 14 residues. The CDR3 coding sequence is TGCGCCAGCAGCTTGGGACAGGGAGGCTCACCCCTCCACTTT. Protein sequence: CASSLGQGGSPLHF.

This CDR3 is CASSVRGQGNEKLFF. The CDR3 DNA follows: TGTGCCAGCAGCGTAAGGGGGCAGGGAAATGAAAAACTGTTTTTT. The J gene is TRBJ1-4, the V gene TRBV9; 7 bases map to TRBD1. This CDR3 region has 15 residues. V shed 1 base and J 5 bases; nucleotides not matched to a gene: 5. Germline values: CDR1 SGDLS, CDR2 YYNGEE.

The genes are TRBV5-1 and TRBJ1-5; possible D gene TRBD1, 6 bases. The CDR3 has 19 amino acids. Germline loops: CDR1 SGHRS, CDR2 YFSETQ. The V end lost 0 bases, the J end lost 5 bases, and 24 bases lay between the germline ends. The CDR3 region is CASSLEPSPQGTIDQPQHF. DNA for the CDR3: TGCGCCAGCAGCTTGGAACCCTCGCCACAGGGAACAATAGATCAGCCCCAGCATTTT.

The chain recombines TRBV19 with TRBJ2-3; weak D call: TRBD1 (6 bases). Trimming stripped 4 bases from V and 3 bases from J, with 14 bases between. The CDR3 loop spans 15 amino acids. In germline, CDR1 is LNHDA, CDR2 SQIVND (reference sequence). The CDR3 loop reads CASSSATGLTDTQYF. CDR3 coding DNA: TGTGCCAGTAGTAGCGCCACAGGGCTAACAGATACGCAGTATTTT.

The chain combines TRBV9 with TRBJ1-4; D is undetermined. Germline CDR1 reads SGDLS; CDR2 reads YYNGEE. The V end was cut by 2 bases, the J end by 7 bases, with 12 bases between. The CDR3 runs to 14 residues. CDR3: CASSVDPGFEKLFF. The CDR3 nucleotides are TGTGCCAGCAGCGTGGATCCAGGCTTTGAAAAACTGTTTTTT.

The chain joins TRBV27 to TRBJ2-1; D may be TRBD2 (6 bases). CDR3 length: 14 amino acids. Germline CDR1 and CDR2: MNHEY and SMNVEV (reference sequence). The V end lost 2 bases, the J end lost 7 bases, and 12 bases lay between the germline ends. The CDR3 DNA reads as TGTGCCAGCAGTTTAAGCGGGCTCGGTAATGAGCAGTTCTTC. Protein product: CASSLSGLGNEQFF.

The chain employs TRBV3-1 (or the pseudogene TRBV3-2) and TRBJ1-1; D is unresolved. The CDR3 runs 15 residues. V lost 4 bases and J lost 1, with 13 bases in between. Germline V gives CDR1 LGHDT, CDR2 YNNKEL (reference sequence). Written as DNA, the CDR3 is TGTGCCAGCAGCCCTACTACGCGATCGAACACTGAAGCTTTCTTT. Amino acids: CASSPTTRSNTEAFF.

The V call is TRBV3-1 (or the pseudogene TRBV3-2), the J call TRBJ2-3; 9 bases are a match to TRBD2. With V trimmed by 1 base and J by 5 bases, 7 bases remained unmatched. The germline V gene encodes CDR1 LGHDT and CDR2 YNNKEL (reference sequence). This CDR3 is 16 amino acids long. CDR3 amino acids: CASSQVGSGGLDTQYF. The CDR3 nucleotides are TGTGCCAGCAGCCAAGTAGGTAGCGGGGGCTTAGATACGCAGTATTTT.

This clone was observed a handful of times. The chain uses TRBV27 and TRBJ1-2; 10 positions agree with TRBD1. From germline, CDR1 is MNHEY and CDR2 SMNVEV (reference sequence). V lost 5 bases, J lost 0 bases, and 6 bases stayed unmatched. This CDR3 is built from 16 residues. CDR3 in DNA: TGTGCCAGCAGTCCTTTCGGACAGGGGGCTAACTATGGCTACACCTTC. Residues: CASSPFGQGANYGYTF.

V is TRBV28 and J is TRBJ1-4; TRBD1 might be the D (5 bases). Germline CDR1 is MDHEN and CDR2 is SYDVKM. Trimming stripped 6 bases from V and 7 bases from J, with 21 bases between. CDR3 size: 16 residues. CDR3 region: CASSLGGARRVEKLFF. The DNA of the CDR3 is TGTGCCAGCAGCTTGGGAGGGGCTAGGCGAGTTGAAAAACTGTTTTTT. The full variable domain, completed using reference TRBV28 and TRBJ1-4, is DVKVTQSSRYLVKRTGEKVFLECVQDMDHENMFWYRQDPGLGLRLIYFSYDVKMKEKGDIPEGYSVSREKKERFSLILESASTNQTSMYLCASSLGGARRVEKLFFGSGTQLSVL.

The gene calls are TRBV7-3 and TRBJ2-1; perhaps TRBD2 as D (5 bases). Germline loops: CDR1 SGHTA, CDR2 FQGTGA. V dropped 5 bases and J dropped 7 bases, with 12 bases sitting between them. CDR3 size: 13 residues. The CDR3 here is CASSHPRRNEQFF. Written as DNA, the CDR3 is TGTGCCAGCAGCCACCCTCGGAGGAATGAGCAGTTCTTC.

This chain links TRBV28 with TRBJ1-5; D is undetermined. Deletions cut 7 bases from V and 7 bases from J, with 17 bases between. The CDR3 has 14 residues. CDR1 is MDHEN, CDR2 SYDVKM, per germline. DNA of the CDR3: TGTGCCAGCACCTCGGGCGGGCGGAGCCAGCCCCAGCATTTT. Translating it yields CASTSGGRSQPQHF. Full variable domain (outside the CDR3, taken from reference TRBV28 and TRBJ1-5): DVKVTQSSRYLVKRTGEKVFLECVQDMDHENMFWYRQDPGLGLRLIYFSYDVKMKEKGDIPEGYSVSREKKERFSLILESASTNQTSMYLCASTSGGRSQPQHFGDGTRLSIL.

V gene TRBV2 combines with J gene TRBJ2-7; a possible D gene is TRBD2 (6 bases). Germline V gene sequence: CDR1 SNHLY, CDR2 FYNNEI. The CDR3 runs to 13 residues. V gave up 6 bases and J gave up 6 bases, with 15 bases separating them. The CDR3 DNA follows: TGTGCCAGCAGGGGTACGCGGGGAAGCGAGCAGTACTTC. Amino acid sequence: CASRGTRGSEQYF.

V usage is TRBV4-1 and J usage is TRBJ2-1; weak D call: TRBD2 (5 bases). The CDR3 sequence is 12 residues long. Germline V lookup: CDR1 MGHRA, CDR2 YSYEKL. V gave up 4 bases and J gave up 10 bases, with 11 bases separating them. CDR3 nucleotides: TGCGCCAGCAGCCTAGGGTCGGGGGAGCAGTTCTTC. It specifies CASSLGSGEQFF.

The chain recombines TRBV3-1 (or the pseudogene TRBV3-2) with TRBJ1-5, with a possible D match to TRBD1 (5 bases). The V gene's germline CDR1 is LGHDT and CDR2 YNNKEL (reference sequence). V lost 2 bases, J lost 6 bases, and 11 bases lay in between. There are 14 residues in the CDR3. Written as DNA, the CDR3 is TGTGCCAGCAGCCAATCAGGGAGGCGTCAGCCCCAGCATTTT. It specifies CASSQSGRRQPQHF.

J is TRBJ2-7 and V is TRBV15; TRBD1 aligns across 11 bases. V trimming: 3 bases; J trimming: 5 bases; junction bases outside the gene matches: 3. Germline CDR1 reads LNHNV; CDR2 reads YYDKDF (reference sequence). The CDR3 consists of 14 residues. CDR3 protein: CATSRGTGGNEQYV. In DNA form, the CDR3 reads TGTGCCACCAGCAGGGGGACAGGGGGGAACGAGCAGTACGTC.

This clone was observed a single time. This chain joins TRBV3-1 (or the pseudogene TRBV3-2) and TRBJ1-2; 7 bases align to TRBD1. The germline gives CDR1 LGHDT, CDR2 YNNKEL (reference sequence). This CDR3 region has 14 residues. The V segment lost 2 bases and the J segment 3 bases; nucleotides outside the gene matches: 3. The CDR3 region has the DNA TGTGCCAGCAGCCAATACGACAGGGACTATGGCTACACCTTC. Amino acid sequence: CASSQYDRDYGYTF.

This chain uses TRBV28 with TRBJ1-1; a possible D gene is TRBD1 (6 bases). In germline, CDR1 is MDHEN, CDR2 SYDVKM. CDR3 length: 17 residues. V lost 1 base and J lost 1, with 16 bases in between. In nucleotides, the CDR3 is TGTGCCAGCAGTTTATCCCCTTACAGGGCATCGAACACTGAAGCTTTCTTT. Its protein is CASSLSPYRASNTEAFF.

The chain links TRBV4-1 to TRBJ2-5; 13 nucleotides match TRBD2. J lost 1 base, V lost 0 bases, and 8 bases had no gene match. This CDR3 is built from 19 residues. The V gene's germline CDR1 is MGHRA and CDR2 YSYEKL. The CDR3 nucleotides read TGCGCCAGCAGCCAAGATTTGACTAGCGGGGGGACCCGCCAAGAGACCCAGTACTTC. This encodes CASSQDLTSGGTRQETQYF.

This clone turned up a few times. The genes are TRBV7-9 and TRBJ1-6; D unclear. The CDR3 runs to 14 residues. CDR1 and CDR2 from the germline V gene are SEHNR and FQNEAQ (reference sequence). Trimming removed 5 bases from V and 10 bases from J, with 15 bases in between. The CDR3 region is CASSPRSGISPLHF. In nucleotides, the CDR3 is TGTGCCAGCAGCCCCCGCTCCGGGATCTCACCCCTCCACTTT.

The CDR3 DNA reads TGTGCCAGCAGCCAAGCGTTCGGGACAGGCGCACCGGACTATGGCTACACCTTC. Protein sequence: CASSQAFGTGAPDYGYTF. The chain joins TRBV4-2 to TRBJ1-2, with 8 bases lining up with TRBD1. The trim removed 1 base at V and 3 bases at J, leaving 13 bases unmatched. The CDR3 covers 18 residues. Germline loops: CDR1 LGHNA, CDR2 YNFKEQ.

The genes are TRBV10-1 and TRBJ2-3; 12 bases fit TRBD2. Looked up from germline, CDR1 is WNHNN and CDR2 is SYGVQD (reference sequence). V dropped 6 bases and J dropped 6; count of bases not matched to a gene: 7. This CDR3 region has 15 residues. The CDR3 DNA sequence: TGCGCCAGCAGCCGACTAGCGGGGGTCCCGGATACGCAGTATTTT. Protein sequence: CASSRLAGVPDTQYF.

This clone was seen more than once but under ten times. This chain joins TRBV5-1 and TRBJ2-7, with D tentatively TRBD1 (6 bases). Trimming took off 0 bases at V and 2 bases at J, with 9 bases between the two ends. The CDR3 runs to 14 residues. CDR1 and CDR2 from the germline V gene are SGHRS and YFSETQ. The CDR3 reads CASSLVAGAYEQYV. The CDR3 DNA follows: TGCGCCAGCAGCTTGGTAGCAGGGGCCTACGAGCAGTACGTC.

The V gene is TRBV4-1, the J gene TRBJ1-6; D remains unclear. The CDR3 has 16 amino acids. Trimming cost V 4 bases and J 0 bases, with 10 bases left between them. Germline values: CDR1 MGHRA, CDR2 YSYEKL. CDR3 coding DNA: TGCGCCAGCAGCCGCGAACAGAGCTCCTATAATTCACCCCTCCACTTT. Translating it yields CASSREQSSYNSPLHF.

The chain joins TRBV29-1 to TRBJ1-2; 9 bases match TRBD1. The CDR3 sequence is 13 residues long. Germline V gives CDR1 SQVTM, CDR2 ANQGSEA. V shed 3 bases and J 14 bases; nucleotides not matched to a gene: 13. In DNA form, the CDR3 reads TGCAGCGTTGAGGCACCCGGGACAGGGCCTCTTACCTTC. It translates to CSVEAPGTGPLTF. Together with reference TRBV29-1 and TRBJ1-2, the CDR3 gives the full variable domain: SAVISQKPSRDICQRGTSLTIQCQVDSQVTMMFWYRQQPGQSLTLIATANQGSEATYESGFVIDKFPISRPNLTFSTLTVSNMSPEDSSIYLCSVEAPGTGPLTFGSGTRLTVV.

This clone was seen only once. The J gene is TRBJ2-7, the V gene TRBV27; 10 nucleotides align to TRBD1. Looked up from germline, CDR1 is MNHEY and CDR2 is SMNVEV (reference sequence). The CDR3 contains 16 residues. J was trimmed by 6 bases and V by 5 bases; bases with no gene match: 13. The CDR3 here is CASSPIYGTGDPEQYF. The CDR3 DNA sequence: TGTGCCAGCAGTCCCATCTACGGGACAGGGGACCCCGAGCAGTACTTC.

V and J are TRBV6-5 and TRBJ1-2; D not certain. The V gene's germline CDR1 is MNHEY and CDR2 SVGAGI. The CDR3 spans 13 residues. The V and J ends lost 4 bases and 7 bases respectively, with 13 bases between them. CDR3 in DNA: TGTGCCAGCAGTTGGGTGAGGGCAGGTGGCTACACCTTC. Its translation is CASSWVRAGGYTF.

This chain joins TRBV6-5 and TRBJ1-6; D not resolved. Trimming shortened V by 9 bases and J by 7 bases, and 13 bases separated the two germline ends. In germline, CDR1 is MNHEY, CDR2 SVGAGI. The length of the CDR3 is 13 residues. The CDR3 nucleotides read TGTGCCAGTATGGCAATGGAGAATTCACCCCTCCACTTT. Amino acids: CASMAMENSPLHF.

The V and J genes are TRBV28 and TRBJ1-4; tentative D call: TRBD1 (6 bases). This CDR3 has 14 amino acids. V lost 6 bases and J 8 bases, leaving 16 bases between the germline ends. Germline V gene sequence: CDR1 MDHEN, CDR2 SYDVKM. CDR3 region: CASSPHRAGEKLFF. For the CDR3, the DNA is TGTGCCAGCAGCCCCCACAGGGCAGGAGAAAAACTGTTTTTT.

The chain uses TRBV2 and TRBJ1-2; D is undetermined. This CDR3 is built from 11 residues. V gave up 5 bases and J gave up 3 bases, with 4 bases separating them. CDR1 SNHLY and CDR2 FYNNEI come from the germline V gene. The CDR3: CASSSYYGYTF. CDR3 sequence (DNA): TGTGCCAGCAGTTCTTACTATGGCTACACCTTC. Full variable domain (remainder filled in from reference TRBV2 and TRBJ1-2): EPEVTQTPSHQVTQMGQEVILRCVPISNHLYFYWYRQILGQKVEFLVSFYNNEISEKSEIFDDQFSVERPDGSNFTLKIRSTKLEDSAMYFCASSSYYGYTFGSGTRLTVV.

The gene calls are TRBV18 and TRBJ2-7; 12 bases fit TRBD2. The junction had 0 bases not matched to a gene; V was cut back by 0 bases and J by 3 bases. CDR1 and CDR2 from the germline V gene are KGHSH and LQKENI. This CDR3 contains 15 residues. The CDR3 spells CASSPPTSGSYEQYF. In DNA, the CDR3 is TGTGCCAGCTCACCACCGACTAGCGGGAGCTACGAGCAGTACTTC. Variable domain in full (rest from reference TRBV18 and TRBJ2-7): NAGVMQNPRHLVRRRGQEARLRCSPMKGHSHVYWYRQLPEEGLKFMVYLQKENIIDESGMPKERFSAEFPKEGPSILRIQQVVRGDSAAYFCASSPPTSGSYEQYFGPGTRLTVT.